This TCR beta chain appears in the sequencing data of a study of blood T cell repertoires in COVID-19. Clones were sequenced by immunoSEQ multiplex PCR, and TCRdb holds only the in-frame ones, with some missing. The sample lists 150,000 to 200,000 clones, 75% to 90% seen once, with roughly 9% in the top ten. V shed 4 bases and J shed 3 bases, with 10 bases lying between them. This CDR3 is built from 14 residues. The germline gives CDR1 SGHTA, CDR2 FQGNSA. The sequence was collected from a woman at least 80 years old with active or convalescent COVID-19. Sample: peripheral blood. The rearrangement uses TRBV7-2 and TRBJ1-3; TRBD1 is a possible D gene (6 bases). The CDR3 DNA is TGTGCCAGCAGCTCTGGGACATATGGAAACACCATATATTTT. Translating it yields CASSSGTYGNTIYF.